The 4 T cell receptor beta chains presented below share a single source sample, sequenced in a study of T cell responses to AZD1222 COVID-19 vaccine. Assay used: immunoSEQ multiplex PCR; TCRdb lists only in-frame clones, some missing. The sample holds 120,000 or so clones; about 90% are singletons and the top ten take around 1.8%. This specimen consisted of peripheral blood, obtained on day 0 of AZD1222 vaccination. The receptors come from an adult in good health.

The genes are TRBV4-1 and TRBJ2-7; 7 bases are shared with TRBD1. The CDR3 covers 13 residues. Per germline, CDR1 MGHRA and CDR2 YSYEKL. V trimming: 3 bases; J trimming: 2 bases; junction bases outside the gene matches: 1. CDR3 amino acids: CASSHQGAYEQYF. CDR3 coding DNA: TGCGCCAGCAGCCATCAGGGGGCCTACGAGCAGTACTTC.

V usage is TRBV5-6 and J usage is TRBJ2-7; 9 positions agree with TRBD2. J was trimmed by 1 base and V by 4 bases; bases with no gene match: 6. CDR3 length equals 15 residues. Germline CDR1 reads SGHDT; CDR2 reads YYEEEE. CDR3 in DNA: TGTGCCAGCAGCCCTTTTAGCGGGGGTTCCTACGAGCAGTACGTC. It is translated as CASSPFSGGSYEQYV.

Note on this clone: Other DNA sequences in this specimen translate into the identical CDR3. This chain links TRBV9 with TRBJ1-5, with D perhaps TRBD1 (6 bases). CDR1 SGDLS and CDR2 YYNGEE come from the germline V gene. Trimming pared 0 bases from V and 0 bases from J, leaving 10 bases between. This CDR3 has 16 residues. As DNA, the CDR3 is TGTGCCAGCAGCGTAGGCGGAGGGGGTAGCAATCAGCCCCAGCATTTT. Amino acid sequence: CASSVGGGGSNQPQHF.

Comments on this clone: At the DNA level, this CDR3 is encoded by other sequences in the same sample as well. This chain links TRBV18 with TRBJ1-1; 7 bases are a match to TRBD1. Germline-derived CDR1 and CDR2 are KGHSH and LQKENI. V trimming: 4 bases; J trimming: 1 base; junction bases outside the gene matches: 3. This CDR3 has 14 residues. The CDR3 nucleotides read TGTGCCAGCTCACTGGACAGGTCGAACACTGAAGCTTTCTTT. The encoded protein is CASSLDRSNTEAFF.